This TCR beta chain is drawn from a study of blood T cell repertoires in COVID-19. In the authors' workflow: Researchers report that nucleated cell counts were estimated from reference gene primer amplification. Using immunoSEQ multiplex PCR, the repertoire was profiled, and TCRdb retains in-frame clones only, with some absent. Clonal size and the V and J genes are those of that table, whereas D and trimming came from the DNA. The sample lists about 210,000 clones, under 95% occurring once. This CDR3 spans 17 amino acids. V lost 1 base to trimming and J lost 1 base, with 13 bases between them. Germline V gives CDR1 KGHSH, CDR2 LQKENI.

The chain is built from TRBV18 and TRBJ2-2; D may be TRBD1 (5 bases). The receptor comes from a man aged 25-40 years with acute or convalescent COVID-19. Source material: peripheral blood. The CDR3 reads CASSPQITQGNTGELFF. The CDR3 DNA reads TGTGCCAGCTCACCACAGATAACCCAGGGGAACACCGGGGAGCTGTTTTTT.